This T cell receptor (beta chain) was observed in a study of shared clonotypes between healthy human individuals. This CDR3 is built from 14 residues. Germline values: CDR1 SNHLY, CDR2 FYNNEI. Trimming took 3 bases from V and 0 from J, leaving 9 bases between them. Sequencing used immunoSEQ multiplex PCR; TCRdb keeps in-frame clones, though not all of them. The sample shows 2 million to 2.5 million clones, about 95% of them seen only once. Naivety among CD8 cells was defined by CD45RO negativity and positive CCR7 selection, thereby excluding terminally differentiated effector memory CD45RA+ cells. Healthy HIV-negative adults with no recent acute infections or vaccinations were recruited as donors. Donors were Caucasian adults residing in Nashville, Tennessee, USA. A remark on this clone: The target antigen is unknown.

Study-wide findings and caveats: Larger estimated richness was generally recorded for naive subsets relative to memory subsets. Among non-shared clonotypes, generation probabilities were lower than among those shared by all four donors.

The chain joins TRBV2 to TRBJ2-7; D not resolved. The receptor comes from a man in his late teens or twenties in good health. The sample consisted of naive CD8+ T cells sorted from blood. Here the CDR3 reads CASSDFGGSYEQYF. Written as DNA, the CDR3 is TGTGCCAGCAGTGACTTCGGCGGCTCCTACGAGCAGTACTTC.